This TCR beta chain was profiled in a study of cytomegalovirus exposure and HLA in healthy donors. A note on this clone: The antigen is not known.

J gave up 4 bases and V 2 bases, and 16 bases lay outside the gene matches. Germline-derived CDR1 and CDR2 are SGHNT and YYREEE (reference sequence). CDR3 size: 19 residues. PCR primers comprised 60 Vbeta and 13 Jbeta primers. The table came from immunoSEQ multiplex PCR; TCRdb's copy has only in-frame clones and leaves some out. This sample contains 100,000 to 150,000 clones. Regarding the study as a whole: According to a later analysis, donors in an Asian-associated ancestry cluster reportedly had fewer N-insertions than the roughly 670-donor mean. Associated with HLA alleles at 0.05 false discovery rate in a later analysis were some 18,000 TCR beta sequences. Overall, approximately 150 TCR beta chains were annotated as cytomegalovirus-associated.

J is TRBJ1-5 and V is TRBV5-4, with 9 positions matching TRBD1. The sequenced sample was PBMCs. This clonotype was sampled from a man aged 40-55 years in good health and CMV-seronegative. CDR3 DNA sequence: TGTGCCAGCAGCTTTGGTATTGGTTCCCCCGGGACAGGGAATCAGCCCCAGCATTTT. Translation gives CASSFGIGSPGTGNQPQHF. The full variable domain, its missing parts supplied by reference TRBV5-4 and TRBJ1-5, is ETGVTQSPTHLIKTRGQQVTLRCSSQSGHNTVSWYQQALGQGPQFIFQYYREEENGRGNFPPRFSGLQFPNYSSELNVNALELDDSALYLCASSFGIGSPGTGNQPQHFGDGTRLSIL.